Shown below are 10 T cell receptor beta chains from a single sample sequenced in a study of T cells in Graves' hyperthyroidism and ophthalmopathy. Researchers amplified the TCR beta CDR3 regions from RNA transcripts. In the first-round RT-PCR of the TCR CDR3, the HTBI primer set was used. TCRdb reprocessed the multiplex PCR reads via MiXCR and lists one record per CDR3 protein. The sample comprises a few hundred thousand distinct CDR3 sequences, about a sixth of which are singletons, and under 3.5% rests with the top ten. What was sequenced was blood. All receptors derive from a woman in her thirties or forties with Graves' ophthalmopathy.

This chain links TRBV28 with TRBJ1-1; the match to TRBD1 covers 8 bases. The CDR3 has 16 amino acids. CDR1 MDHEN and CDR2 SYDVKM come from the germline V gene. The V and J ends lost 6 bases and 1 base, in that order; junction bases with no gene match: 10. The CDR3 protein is CASSPAATGANTEAFF. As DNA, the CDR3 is TGTGCCAGCAGCCCTGCCGCGACAGGGGCGAACACTGAAGCTTTCTTT.

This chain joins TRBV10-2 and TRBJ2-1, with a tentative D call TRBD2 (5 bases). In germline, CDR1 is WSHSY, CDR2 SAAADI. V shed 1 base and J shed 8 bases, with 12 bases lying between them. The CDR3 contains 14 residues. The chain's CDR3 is CASSELDSLDEQFF. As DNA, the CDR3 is TGCGCCAGCAGTGAGTTGGACTCGCTGGATGAGCAGTTCTTC.

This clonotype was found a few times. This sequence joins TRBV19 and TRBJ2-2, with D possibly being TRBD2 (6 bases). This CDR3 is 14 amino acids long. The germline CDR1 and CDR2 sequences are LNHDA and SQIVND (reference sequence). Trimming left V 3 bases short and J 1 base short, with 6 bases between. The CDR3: CASSMGGNTGELFF. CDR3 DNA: TGTGCCAGTAGTATGGGGGGGAACACCGGGGAGCTGTTTTTT.

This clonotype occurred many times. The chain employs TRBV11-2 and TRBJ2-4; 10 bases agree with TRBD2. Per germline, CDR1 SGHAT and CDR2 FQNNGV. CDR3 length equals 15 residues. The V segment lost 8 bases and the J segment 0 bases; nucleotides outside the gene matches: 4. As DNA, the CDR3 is TGTGCCAGCGGGGCTAGCGGGGGAGCCAAAAACATTCAGTACTTC. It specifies CASGASGGAKNIQYF.

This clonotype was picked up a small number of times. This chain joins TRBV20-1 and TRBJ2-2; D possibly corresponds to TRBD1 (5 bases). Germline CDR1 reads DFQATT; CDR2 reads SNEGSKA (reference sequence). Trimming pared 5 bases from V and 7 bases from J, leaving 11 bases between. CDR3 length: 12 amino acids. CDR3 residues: CSALRGVGELFF. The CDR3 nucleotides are TGCAGTGCTCTTAGGGGCGTCGGGGAGCTGTTTTTT.

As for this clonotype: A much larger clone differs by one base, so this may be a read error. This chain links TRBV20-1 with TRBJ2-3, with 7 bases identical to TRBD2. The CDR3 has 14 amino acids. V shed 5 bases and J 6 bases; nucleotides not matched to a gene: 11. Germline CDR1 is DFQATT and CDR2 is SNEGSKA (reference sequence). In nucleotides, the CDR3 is TGCAGTGCTTCGGATAGACTAGCTCTGGATACGCAGTATTTT. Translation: CSASDRLALDTQYF.

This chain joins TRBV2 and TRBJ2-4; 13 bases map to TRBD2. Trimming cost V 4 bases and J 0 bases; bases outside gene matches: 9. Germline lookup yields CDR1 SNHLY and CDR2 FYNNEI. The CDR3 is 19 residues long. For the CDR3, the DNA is TGTGCCAGCAGTGGGCGGACTAGCGGGAGTGCCCTAGCCAAAAACATTCAGTACTTC. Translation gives CASSGRTSGSALAKNIQYF.

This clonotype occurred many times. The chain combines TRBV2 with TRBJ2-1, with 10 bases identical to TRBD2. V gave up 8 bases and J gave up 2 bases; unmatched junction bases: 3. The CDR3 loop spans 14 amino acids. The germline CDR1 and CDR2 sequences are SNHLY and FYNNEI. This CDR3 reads CASLAGEAYNEQFF. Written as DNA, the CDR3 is TGTGCCAGCCTAGCGGGAGAGGCCTACAATGAGCAGTTCTTC.

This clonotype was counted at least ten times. This CDR3 reads CASSRKLAGGPDTQYF. In DNA, the CDR3 is TGTGCCAGCAGTCGCAAACTAGCGGGGGGGCCAGATACGCAGTATTTT. The rearrangement uses TRBV2 and TRBJ2-3; 13 positions agree with TRBD2. Germline assignment: CDR1 SNHLY and CDR2 FYNNEI. The CDR3 loop spans 16 amino acids. V was pared by 5 bases and J by 4 bases, with 6 bases of the junction left unmatched.

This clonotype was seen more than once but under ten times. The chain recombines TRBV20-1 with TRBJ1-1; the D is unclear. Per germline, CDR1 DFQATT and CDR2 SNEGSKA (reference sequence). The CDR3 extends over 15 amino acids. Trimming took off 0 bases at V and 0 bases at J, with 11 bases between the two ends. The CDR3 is CSARDSRSLNTEAFF. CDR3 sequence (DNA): TGCAGTGCTAGAGATTCTAGATCGTTGAACACTGAAGCTTTCTTT.